This TCR beta chain was recorded in a study of patients and donors after allogeneic stem cell transplantation. Many counts were recorded for this clonotype. The J segment lost 4 bases and the V segment lost 2 bases, leaving 2 bases of the junction unmatched. Germline V gene data show CDR1 as SGHRS and CDR2 as YFSETQ. The CDR3 covers 14 residues. TCRdb reanalysed the RT-PCR reads using MiXCR and keeps one entry per CDR3 protein. The sample has 70,000 to 95,000 distinct CDR3 sequences, roughly 4.9% seen once. Sequenced input: blood, either unsorted or a sorted T cell fraction (not recorded which). This sequence originates from a human donor who was either an allogeneic HSCT recipient or a stem cell or donor lymphocyte infusion donor (not recorded which). It is not recorded whose cells these are; they may come from a transplant donor. The chain joins TRBV5-1 to TRBJ2-7; 11 nucleotides align to TRBD2. CDR3: CASSLTSGSYEQYF. CDR3 nucleotide sequence: TGCGCCAGCAGCTTAACTAGCGGGAGTTACGAGCAGTACTTC.